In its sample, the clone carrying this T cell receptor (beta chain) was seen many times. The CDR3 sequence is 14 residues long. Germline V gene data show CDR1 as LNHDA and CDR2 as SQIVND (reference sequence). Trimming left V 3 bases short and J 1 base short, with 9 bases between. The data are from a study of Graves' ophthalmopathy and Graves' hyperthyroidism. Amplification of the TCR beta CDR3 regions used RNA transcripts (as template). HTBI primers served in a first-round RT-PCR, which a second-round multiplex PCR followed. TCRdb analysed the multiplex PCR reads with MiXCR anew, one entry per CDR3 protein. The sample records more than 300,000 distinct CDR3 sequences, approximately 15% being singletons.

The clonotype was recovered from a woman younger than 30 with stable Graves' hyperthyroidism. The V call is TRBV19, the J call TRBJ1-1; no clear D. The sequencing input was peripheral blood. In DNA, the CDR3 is TGTGCCAGTAGTATTCGGGTTACGAACACTGAAGCTTTCTTT. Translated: CASSIRVTNTEAFF. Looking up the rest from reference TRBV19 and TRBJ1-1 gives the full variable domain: DGGITQSPKYLFRKEGQNVTLSCEQNLNHDAMYWYRQDPGQGLRLIYYSQIVNDFQKGDIAEGYSVSREKKESFPLTVTSAQKNPTAFYLCASSIRVTNTEAFFGQGTRLTVV.